The TCR beta chain described here comes from a study of blood T cells in healthy people across ages. A remark on this clonotype: The antigen remains unidentified.

A sample-barcoded 5' primer and a J-beta primer mix were used in a second PCR of roughly 7 to 11 cycles. CDR3-containing paired-end reads numbering at least 2.5 million came from each sample. TCRdb re-analysed the 5' RACE reads in MiXCR, keeping a single row per CDR3 protein. The sample records around 800,000 distinct CDR3 sequences, roughly 46% being singletons. Study findings and constraints: Correlation between TCR beta diversity and naive T cell percentage was strong.

CDR3 length equals 17 residues. Trimming at V came to 6 bases and at J to 3 bases, leaving 16 bases not matched to a gene. Germline V gives CDR1 MNHEY, CDR2 SMNVEV (reference sequence). This clonotype originated in a man older than 75 in good health. The sample consisted of blood. The chain carries TRBV27 and TRBJ1-2, with TRBD1 identical over 7 bases. In DNA, the CDR3 is TGTGCCAGCAGCCTATATGGGGGACAGTCTTGGGACTATGGCTACACCTTC. As protein: CASSLYGGQSWDYGYTF.